The sequence of this TCR beta chain was determined in a study of vaccination and CD4 T cells after COVID-19. Study-wide results and limits: Median SARS-CoV-2-reactive clonotypes rose from approximately 23 to 38, not significantly.

V gave up 4 bases and J gave up 0 bases, with 5 bases separating them. This CDR3 has 13 residues. Looked up from germline, CDR1 is SGHNT and CDR2 is YYREEE (reference sequence). This clonotype was recorded a few times. The antigen remains undetermined. The Oncomine TCR Beta short-read assay generated sequence data from the DNA of cultured CD4+ T cells. TCRdb passed the PCR reads through MiXCR, listing each CDR3 protein once. The table includes thousands of distinct CDR3 sequences, under 60% detected once. This sample's treatment: 10-day PBMC culture with coronavirus spike peptide pools or control peptides (ViraFEST assay). CD4+ T lymphocytes from the unexposed donor were collected before the COVID-19 pandemic (2011-2018). IL-2 (around 9.1 IU/ml) and peptide pools (roughly 10 ug/ml) were added to cultures of around 2 million PBMCs per well.

This chain joins TRBV5-4 and TRBJ2-1; D is ambiguous. The receptor was isolated from a human donor in good health. Sequenced sample: CD4+ T cells from blood, cultured in vitro. CDR3 sequence: CASSEASYNEQFF. CDR3 DNA: TGTGCCAGCAGCGAGGCCTCCTACAATGAGCAGTTCTTC.